One sample yielded the 15 T cell receptor beta chains listed below, sequenced in a study of low-dose radiotherapy and immunotherapy resistance in tumors. As to time point: before trial treatment. Gene-specific TRAV and TRBV primers were used for first-strand cDNA, covering alpha and beta chains. The authors ran 15 to 25 PCR cycles to amplify TCRs with a constant-region primer and V-primer adapter. TCRdb passed the reads through MiXCR, listing each CDR3 protein once. This sample has approximately 70,000 distinct CDR3 sequences, with around 30% found just once. This specimen was PBMCs, taken before treatment. The source of these receptors is a female donor with ovarian cancer.

This chain joins TRBV5-1 and TRBJ2-3; D might be TRBD1 (6 bases). Germline CDR1 is SGHRS and CDR2 is YFSETQ. V shed 4 bases and J shed 7 bases, with 19 bases lying between them. CDR3 size: 15 residues. CDR3 nucleotides: TGCGCCAGCAGCCGTGACCGGGACACCTCGAATACGCAGTATTTT. Amino acid sequence: CASSRDRDTSNTQYF. The complete variable domain, with remaining parts taken from reference TRBV5-1 and TRBJ2-3, reads KAGVTQTPRYLIKTRGQQVTLSCSPISGHRSVSWYQQTPGQGLQFLFEYFSETQRNKGNFPGRFSGRQFSNSRSEMNVSTLELGDSALYLCASSRDRDTSNTQYFGPGTRLTVL.

This clonotype occurred a few times. The chain uses TRBV3-1 and TRBJ2-3; D unresolved. Trimming pared 8 bases from V and 2 bases from J, leaving 14 bases between. CDR1 is LGHDT and CDR2 is YNNKEL in the germline V gene (reference sequence). This CDR3 has 14 amino acids. CDR3 coding DNA: TGTGCCAGCTCGCAGCTCCCCAACACAGATACGCAGTATTTT. Protein: CASSQLPNTDTQYF.

This clonotype was counted many times. The chain couples TRBV7-9 to TRBJ2-7, with D perhaps TRBD2 (7 bases). CDR1 SEHNR and CDR2 FQNEAQ come from the germline V gene (reference sequence). Between the trimmed V and J ends, which lost 3 bases and 5 bases, there was a span of 14 bases. This CDR3 is built from 14 residues. The CDR3 reads CASSLGGPRDEQYF. CDR3 coding DNA: TGTGCCAGCAGCTTGGGGGGGCCCCGGGACGAGCAGTACTTC.

Ten or more counts support this clonotype. The chain joins TRBV14 to TRBJ1-1; D call uncertain. V gave up 0 bases and J gave up 0 bases, with 14 bases separating them. Germline CDR1 is SGHDN and CDR2 is FVKESK. The CDR3 length is 17 residues. The CDR3 protein is CASSQEGGVIMNTEAFF. The CDR3 nucleotides read TGTGCCAGCAGCCAAGAAGGTGGCGTAATCATGAACACTGAAGCTTTCTTT. The full variable domain, its missing parts supplied by reference TRBV14 and TRBJ1-1, is EAGVTQFPSHSVIEKGQTVTLRCDPISGHDNLYWYRRVMGKEIKFLLHFVKESKQDESGMPNNRFLAERTGGTYSTLKVQPAELEDSGVYFCASSQEGGVIMNTEAFFGQGTRLTVV.

This clonotype was seen repeatedly, ten times or more. The chain employs TRBV4-1 and TRBJ1-5, with a possible D match to TRBD1 (5 bases). Germline V gene data show CDR1 as MGHRA and CDR2 as YSYEKL. The CDR3 has 15 residues. Trimming took off 2 bases at V and 0 bases at J, with 8 bases between the two ends. The CDR3 sequence: CASSQLGRSNQPQHF. For the CDR3, the DNA is TGCGCCAGCAGCCAACTGGGACGTAGCAATCAGCCCCAGCATTTT.

This clonotype was seen many times. This chain links TRBV7-8 with TRBJ1-5, with D possibly matching TRBD1 (5 bases). Germline V gene data show CDR1 as SGHVS and CDR2 as FQNEAQ. Trimming pared 1 base from V and 6 bases from J, leaving 10 bases between. The CDR3 loop spans 14 amino acids. In DNA, the CDR3 is TGTGCCAGCAGCTTAGACAGGTTGGGTCAGCCCCAGCATTTT. Translating gives CASSLDRLGQPQHF.

J is TRBJ2-3 and V is TRBV12-3 or TRBV12-4, with a tentative D call TRBD2 (5 bases). V was cut by 10 bases and J by 1 base, with 12 bases left in between. The length of the CDR3 is 13 residues. CDR3 DNA sequence: TGTGCCAACGAGAGGGCGGGCACAGATACGCAGTATTTT. Its translation is CANERAGTDTQYF.

A word on this clonotype: One base separates it from a far larger clone, so it is likely a read error. V usage is TRBV5-7 and J usage is TRBJ1-5, with a weak D call TRBD1 (5 bases). TRBV5-7 is an ORF, and what it does is uncertain. The CDR3 has 17 residues. The CDR3 loop is CASSSYNVAGKGQTQHF. The DNA for the CDR3 is TGTGCCAGCAGCTCCTATAATGTTGCAGGGAAAGGTCAGACCCAGCATTTT.

Comments on this clonotype: A far larger clone differs by one base, so this is likely a read error. The V and J genes are TRBV6-2 or TRBV6-3 and TRBJ2-7; 14 bases line up with TRBD2. Losses at the gene ends were 2 bases for V and 7 bases for J; bases not matched to a gene: 7. Germline CDR1 reads MNHEY; CDR2 reads SVGEGT. This CDR3 has 16 amino acids. CDR3 region: CASSYRLAGGYNEQYF. DNA of the CDR3: TGTGCCAGCAGTTACCGACTAGCGGGAGGGTACAATGAGCAGTACTTC.

Regarding this clonotype: A far larger clone differs by one base, so this is likely a read error. As DNA, the CDR3 is TGTGTCAGCAGCCCCTCCGGACAGGGGGCGACCGGGGAGCTGTTTTTT. It specifies CVSSPSGQGATGELFF. This chain connects TRBV13 to TRBJ2-2, with 11 bases aligning to TRBD1. This CDR3 comprises 16 residues. Germline CDR1 reads PRHDT; CDR2 reads FYEKMQ (reference sequence). Filled out from reference TRBV13 and TRBJ2-2, the complete variable domain reads AAGVIQSPRHLIKEKRETATLKCYPIPRHDTVYWYQQGPGQDPQFLISFYEKMQSDKGSIPDRFSAQQFSDYHSELNMSSLELGDSALYFCVSSPSGQGATGELFFGEGSRLTVL.

This clonotype was seen at least ten times. The chain joins TRBV7-8 to TRBJ2-4; D unclear. CDR3 length: 15 residues. Germline V gene sequence: CDR1 SGHVS, CDR2 FQNEAQ. V lost 0 bases and J lost 6, with 12 bases in between. The CDR3 is CASSLAVRELNIQYF. In nucleotides, the CDR3 is TGTGCCAGCAGCTTAGCAGTTAGGGAATTAAACATTCAGTACTTC.

The chain uses TRBV2 and TRBJ1-2, with 7 bases fitting TRBD1. The CDR3 covers 15 residues. The V and J ends lost 8 bases and 5 bases, in that order; junction bases with no gene match: 14. Germline CDR1 and CDR2: SNHLY and FYNNEI. The chain's CDR3 is CASEDGARGLYGYTF. The CDR3 coding sequence is TGTGCCAGCGAAGATGGGGCCAGGGGGTTATATGGCTACACCTTC. Together with reference TRBV2 and TRBJ1-2, the CDR3 gives the full variable domain: EPEVTQTPSHQVTQMGQEVILRCVPISNHLYFYWYRQILGQKVEFLVSFYNNEISEKSEIFDDQFSVERPDGSNFTLKIRSTKLEDSAMYFCASEDGARGLYGYTFGSGTRLTVV.

The rearrangement uses TRBV9 and TRBJ2-2, with 9 nucleotides matching TRBD2. CDR3 length: 16 amino acids. The germline V gene has CDR1 SGDLS and CDR2 YYNGEE. V shed 3 bases and J 5 bases; nucleotides not matched to a gene: 8. CDR3: CASSASSGIRTGELFF. The CDR3 coding sequence is TGTGCCAGCAGCGCCTCTAGCGGGATCAGGACCGGGGAGCTGTTTTTT.

This clonotype was seen only a few times. This chain connects TRBV28 to TRBJ2-7; D remains unclear. The CDR3 length is 16 residues. Trimming left V 1 base short and J 5 bases short, with 18 bases between. Germline CDR1 reads MDHEN; CDR2 reads SYDVKM. The CDR3 DNA reads TGTGCCAGCAGTTTATATGGCGGAAGGGCCCCCCACGAGCAGTACTTC. It is translated as CASSLYGGRAPHEQYF.

V and J are TRBV2 and TRBJ2-3, with 16 nucleotides matching TRBD2. The CDR3 spans 17 residues. V gave up 7 bases and J gave up 2 bases; unmatched junction bases: 6. CDR1 is SNHLY, CDR2 FYNNEI, per germline. CDR3 in amino acids: CASTPGLAGGSTDTQYF. In DNA, the CDR3 is TGTGCCAGCACCCCGGGACTAGCGGGGGGGTCCACAGATACGCAGTATTTT.